This T cell receptor (beta chain) appears in the sequencing data of a study of OX40 agonist ivuxolimab in advanced cancers. Method: immunoSEQ multiplex PCR; TCRdb's copy keeps in-frame clones and lacks some. The sample includes roughly 53,000 clones, approximately 75% of them seen just once. The germline V gene encodes CDR1 LNHNV and CDR2 YYDKDF (reference sequence). This CDR3 spans 14 amino acids. With 3 bases removed from V and 1 base from J, the gap between germline ends came to 10 bases. As regards this clone: Its specificity is unknown.

Regarding the study as a whole: On average, CD8+ T cells had more expanded clones than CD4+.

Enrollment shut out patients with autoimmune disease history or systemic immunosuppression. This TCR was recovered from an adult with an advanced solid tumor such as melanoma, head and neck, liver or kidney cancer. V is TRBV15 and J is TRBJ2-7; a weak D match, TRBD2 (6 bases). The sample in question was CD4+ or CD8+ T cells sorted from blood, obtained in a trial of the OX40 agonist ivuxolimab. The CDR3 DNA reads as TGTGCCACCAGCAGCAGACGGGGGTCCTACGAGCAGTACTTC. The encoded protein is CATSSRRGSYEQYF.